This T cell receptor beta chain originates from a study of blood T cell repertoires in COVID-19. Across the study: The United States, Italy and Spain were the sources of the acute and convalescent COVID-19 samples. PBMCs, B-cell-depleted T cells, or T cells were the source of the cDNA or gDNA that made up the material.

The CDR3 is 15 residues long. Germline assignment: CDR1 SGHTS and CDR2 YDEGEE. Deletions cut 0 bases from V and 2 bases from J, with 10 bases between. Patients of the Seattle cohort, enrolled during active infection, were followed longitudinally. How the authors handled the data: Using reference gene primer amplification, nucleated cell counts were estimated. This table comes from immunoSEQ multiplex PCR, and its TCRdb copy is limited to in-frame clones, with some not included. The V and J calls and the clone size are those of that table, but D and trimming were determined from the DNA. The table records some 300,000 clones, roughly 89% of them present only once.

This TCR came from a woman in her twenties or thirties with COVID-19, enrolled during active disease. The sample was peripheral blood. This rearrangement joins TRBV5-8 to TRBJ2-3; possible D gene TRBD1, 6 bases. CDR3 amino acids: CASSLGGQSTDTQYF. CDR3 nucleotides: TGTGCCAGCAGCTTGGGGGGGCAGTCCACAGATACGCAGTATTTT.